This T cell receptor beta chain was recovered during a study of T-cell memory formation after mild COVID-19. Study-wide findings and caveats: Second-wave clones that peaked on day 37 lacked confirmed SARS-CoV-2 specificity. Among CD4+ contracting clones, most were CM and EM, and CD8+ ones EMRA.

The germline V gene encodes CDR1 DFQATT and CDR2 SNEGSKA (reference sequence). After removal of 0 bases from V and 5 bases from J, the junction contained 8 bases not matched to a gene. The CDR3 covers 15 residues. Constant-segment primers served in 5'RACE that generated TCR alpha and TCR beta cDNA libraries bearing sample barcodes and UMIs. TCRdb reprocessed the 5' RACE reads via MiXCR and lists one record per CDR3 protein. Altogether a few hundred thousand distinct CDR3 sequences are present, about 17% being singletons, with the ten largest covering 20% to 25%. In regard to this clonotype: What it binds is not known.

This clonotype was obtained from a man aged 18 to 30 who had mild COVID-19 (a few samples of this study predate the infection). Cell type and time point are not known. The sequenced material came from PBMCs or a T cell subset sorted from them (not recorded which). V and J are TRBV20-1 and TRBJ1-2; 8 nucleotides match TRBD1. CDR3 DNA sequence: TGCAGTGCTAGAGATTACCAGGGGGCCGAGTATGGCTACACCTTC. This sequence encodes CSARDYQGAEYGYTF.